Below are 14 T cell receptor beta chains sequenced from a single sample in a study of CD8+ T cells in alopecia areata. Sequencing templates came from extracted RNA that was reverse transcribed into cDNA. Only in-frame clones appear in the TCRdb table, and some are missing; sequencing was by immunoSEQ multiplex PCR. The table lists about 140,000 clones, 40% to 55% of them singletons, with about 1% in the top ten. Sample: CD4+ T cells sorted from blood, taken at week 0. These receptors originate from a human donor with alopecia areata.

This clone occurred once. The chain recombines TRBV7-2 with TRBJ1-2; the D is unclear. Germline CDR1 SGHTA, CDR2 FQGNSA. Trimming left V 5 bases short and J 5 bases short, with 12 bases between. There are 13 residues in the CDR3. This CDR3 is CASSQIKDYGYTF. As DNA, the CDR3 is TGTGCCAGCAGCCAGATAAAGGATTATGGCTACACCTTC.

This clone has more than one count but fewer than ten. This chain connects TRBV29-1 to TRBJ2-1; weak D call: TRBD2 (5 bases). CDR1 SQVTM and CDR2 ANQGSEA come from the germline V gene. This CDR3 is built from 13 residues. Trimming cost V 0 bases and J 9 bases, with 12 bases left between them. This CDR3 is CSVEESGPGEQFF. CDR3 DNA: TGCAGCGTTGAAGAAAGCGGCCCCGGTGAGCAGTTCTTC.

The CDR3 DNA is TGTGCCAGCAGCCAACTCACGGGGAATCGCTATGGCTACACCTTC. Translation gives CASSQLTGNRYGYTF. The chain couples TRBV14 to TRBJ1-2; D not resolved. Looked up from germline, CDR1 is SGHDN and CDR2 is FVKESK. The CDR3 is 15 amino acids. V lost 2 bases and J lost 4, with 14 bases in between.

The CDR3 DNA reads TGCAGCGTGGAAATGGGTTTCGGCTACACCTTC. Amino acids: CSVEMGFGYTF. The V and J genes are TRBV29-1 and TRBJ1-2; no clear D. The ends were cut back, 6 bases at V and 8 bases at J, with 13 bases in the middle. CDR3 length equals 11 residues. In germline, CDR1 is SQVTM, CDR2 ANQGSEA.

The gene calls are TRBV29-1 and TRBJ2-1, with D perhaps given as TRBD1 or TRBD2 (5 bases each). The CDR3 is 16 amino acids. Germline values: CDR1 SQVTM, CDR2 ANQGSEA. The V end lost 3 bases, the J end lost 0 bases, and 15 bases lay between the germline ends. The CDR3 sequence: CSVELGTASSYNEQFF. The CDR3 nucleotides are TGCAGCGTTGAGCTGGGGACCGCAAGCTCCTACAATGAGCAGTTCTTC.

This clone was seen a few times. The CDR3 spells CSALRGEAFF. The DNA for the CDR3 is TGCAGTGCTCTGCGGGGTGAAGCTTTCTTT. V and J are TRBV20-1 and TRBJ1-1; D gene ambiguous. Trimming removed 5 bases from V and 7 bases from J, with 8 bases in between. This CDR3 spans 10 amino acids. Germline V gives CDR1 DFQATT, CDR2 SNEGSKA (reference sequence).

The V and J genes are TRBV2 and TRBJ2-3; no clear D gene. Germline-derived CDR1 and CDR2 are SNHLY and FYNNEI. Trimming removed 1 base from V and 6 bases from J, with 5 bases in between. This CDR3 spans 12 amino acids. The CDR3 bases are TGTGCCAGCAGTGAAGTCGAGGATACGCAGTATTTT. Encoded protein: CASSEVEDTQYF.

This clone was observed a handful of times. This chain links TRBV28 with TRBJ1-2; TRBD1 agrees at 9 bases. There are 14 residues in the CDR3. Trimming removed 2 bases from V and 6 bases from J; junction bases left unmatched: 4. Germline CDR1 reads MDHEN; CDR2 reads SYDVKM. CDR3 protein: CASSLGDRVDGYTF. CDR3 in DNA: TGTGCCAGCAGTTTAGGGGACAGGGTCGATGGCTACACCTTC.

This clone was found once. CDR3 DNA: TGTGCCTGGAGTGGGGACAGGTCTCGTAATGAAAAACTGTTTTTT. Encoded protein: CAWSGDRSRNEKLFF. V and J are TRBV30 and TRBJ1-4, with TRBD1 identical over 8 bases. The ends lost 1 base at V and 4 bases at J; junction bases unmatched: 5. This CDR3 has 15 residues. CDR1 GTSNPN and CDR2 SVGIG come from the germline V gene (reference sequence).

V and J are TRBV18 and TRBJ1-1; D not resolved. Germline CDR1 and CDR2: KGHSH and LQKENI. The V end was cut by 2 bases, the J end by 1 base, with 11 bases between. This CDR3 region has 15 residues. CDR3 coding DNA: TGTGCCAGCTCACCATCGGTGAGACAGAACACTGAAGCTTTCTTT. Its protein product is CASSPSVRQNTEAFF.

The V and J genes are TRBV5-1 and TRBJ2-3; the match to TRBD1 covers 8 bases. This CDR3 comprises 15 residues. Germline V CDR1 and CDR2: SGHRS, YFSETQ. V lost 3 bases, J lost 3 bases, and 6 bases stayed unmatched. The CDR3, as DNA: TGCGCCAGCAGCTCCAGGCAGGGGGCGACAGATACGCAGTATTTT. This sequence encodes CASSSRQGATDTQYF.

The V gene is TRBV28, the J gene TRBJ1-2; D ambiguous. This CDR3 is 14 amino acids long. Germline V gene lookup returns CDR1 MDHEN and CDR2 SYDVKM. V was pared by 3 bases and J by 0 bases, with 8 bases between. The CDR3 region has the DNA TGTGCCAGCAGTTTCGGTTCGGCTAACTATGGCTACACCTTC. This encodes CASSFGSANYGYTF.

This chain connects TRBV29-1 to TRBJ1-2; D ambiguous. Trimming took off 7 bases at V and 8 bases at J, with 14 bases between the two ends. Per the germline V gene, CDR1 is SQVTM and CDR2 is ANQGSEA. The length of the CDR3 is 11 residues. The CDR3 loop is CSAPLWGGYTF. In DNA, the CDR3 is TGCAGCGCGCCCCTTTGGGGAGGCTACACCTTC.

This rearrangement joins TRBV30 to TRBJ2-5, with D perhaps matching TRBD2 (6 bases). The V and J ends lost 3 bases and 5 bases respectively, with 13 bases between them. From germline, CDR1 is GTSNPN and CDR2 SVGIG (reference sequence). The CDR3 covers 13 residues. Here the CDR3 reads CAWRWGGAETQYF. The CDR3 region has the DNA TGTGCCTGGAGGTGGGGCGGGGCGGAGACCCAGTACTTC.